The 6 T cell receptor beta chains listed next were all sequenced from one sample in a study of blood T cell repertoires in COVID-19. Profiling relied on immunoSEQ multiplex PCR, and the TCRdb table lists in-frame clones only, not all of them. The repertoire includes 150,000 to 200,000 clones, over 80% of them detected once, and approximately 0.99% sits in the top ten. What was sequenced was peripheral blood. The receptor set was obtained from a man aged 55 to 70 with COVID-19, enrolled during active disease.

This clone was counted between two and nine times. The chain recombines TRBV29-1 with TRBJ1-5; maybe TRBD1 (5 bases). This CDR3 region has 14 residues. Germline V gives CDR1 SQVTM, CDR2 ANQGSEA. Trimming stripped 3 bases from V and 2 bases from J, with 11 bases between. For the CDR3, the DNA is TGCAGCGTTGACATGGGGCTGTGCAATCAGCCCCAGCATTTT. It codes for CSVDMGLCNQPQHF.

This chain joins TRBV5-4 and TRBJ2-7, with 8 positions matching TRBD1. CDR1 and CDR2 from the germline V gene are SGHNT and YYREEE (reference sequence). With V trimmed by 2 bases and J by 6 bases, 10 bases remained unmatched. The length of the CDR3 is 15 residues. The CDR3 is CASSLGQGDSTEQYF. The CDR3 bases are TGTGCCAGCAGCTTAGGACAGGGCGACAGCACCGAGCAGTACTTC.

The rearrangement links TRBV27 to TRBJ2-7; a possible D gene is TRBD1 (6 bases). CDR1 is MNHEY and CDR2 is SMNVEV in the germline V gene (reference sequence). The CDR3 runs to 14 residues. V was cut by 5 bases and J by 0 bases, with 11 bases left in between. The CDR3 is CASSPRQVSYEQYF. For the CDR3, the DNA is TGTGCCAGCAGTCCCCGACAGGTCTCCTACGAGCAGTACTTC.

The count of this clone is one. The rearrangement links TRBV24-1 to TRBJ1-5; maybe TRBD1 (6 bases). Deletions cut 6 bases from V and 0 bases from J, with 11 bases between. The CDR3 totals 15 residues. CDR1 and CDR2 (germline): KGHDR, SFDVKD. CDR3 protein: CATSPGQYSNQPQHF. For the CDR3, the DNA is TGTGCCACCAGTCCCGGACAGTATAGCAATCAGCCCCAGCATTTT.

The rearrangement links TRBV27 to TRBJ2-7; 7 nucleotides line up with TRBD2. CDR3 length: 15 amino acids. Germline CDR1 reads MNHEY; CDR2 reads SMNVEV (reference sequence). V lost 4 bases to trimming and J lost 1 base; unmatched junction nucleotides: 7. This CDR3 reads CASSSSSGQSYEQYF. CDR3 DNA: TGTGCCAGCAGTTCGAGTAGCGGGCAATCCTACGAGCAGTACTTC.

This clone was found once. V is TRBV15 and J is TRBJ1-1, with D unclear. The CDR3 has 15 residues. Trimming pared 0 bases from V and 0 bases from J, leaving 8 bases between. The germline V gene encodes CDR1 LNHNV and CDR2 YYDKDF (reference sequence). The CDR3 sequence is CATSRDRLLNTEAFF. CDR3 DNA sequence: TGTGCCACCAGCAGAGACAGGCTACTGAACACTGAAGCTTTCTTT.